A selection of T cell receptor beta chains follows, all from one sample in a study of T-cell memory formation after mild COVID-19. Each CDR3 protein is one row after TCRdb ran MiXCR on the 5' RACE reads. The table shows several thousand distinct CDR3 sequences, with roughly a sixth occurring only once. The sample was PBMCs or a T cell subset sorted from them (not recorded which). The receptors derive from an adult who had mild COVID-19 (a few samples of this study predate the infection). Cell type and time point are not known. CDR3s include the opening cysteine and the closing phenylalanine or tryptophan. The D gene is left open where the match is weak. For some rows the clone size is stated as once, few or many, or as a class when expanded; others skip it.

CDR3nt: TGCGCCAGCAGCCAAGTGTTCGGTGGCGGGGAGCTGTTTTTT
CDR3aa: CASSQVFGGGELFF
j_gene: TRBJ2-2
d_gene: -
v_gene: TRBV4-3
abundance: medium-sized

CDR3nt: TGTGCCAGCAGCTCGGGACTAGCGGGGGTCCTCCTGACTTTC
CDR3aa: CASSSGLAGVLLTF
j_gene: TRBJ2-6
d_gene: TRBD2
v_gene: TRBV9
abundance: medium-sized

CDR3nt: TGTGCCAGCAGCCTAGGCGGGCCTTGGACAGATACGCAGTATTTT
CDR3aa: CASSLGGPWTDTQYF
j_gene: TRBJ2-3
d_gene: -
v_gene: TRBV3-1
abundance: -

CDR3nt: TGTGCCAGCAGTTATGGGGTGGGTGGCTACACCTTC
CDR3aa: CASSYGVGGYTF
j_gene: TRBJ1-2
d_gene: -
v_gene: TRBV6-5
abundance: many

CDR3nt: TGCAGTGCTAGAGATCCAGCGGGGCCCTACAATGAGCAGTTCTTC
CDR3aa: CSARDPAGPYNEQFF
j_gene: TRBJ2-1
d_gene: TRBD2
v_gene: TRBV20-1
abundance: medium-sized

CDR3nt: TGTGCCAGCAGCTTAGTCGGCTCAACAGGGAGGTACGAGCAGTACTTC
CDR3aa: CASSLVGSTGRYEQYF
j_gene: TRBJ2-7
d_gene: -
v_gene: TRBV7-6
abundance: many

CDR3nt: TGTGCCAGCAGCCCCCGACTAGCGGGGTCCTCAGGATGGGAGCTGTTTTTT
CDR3aa: CASSPRLAGSSGWELFF
j_gene: TRBJ2-2
d_gene: TRBD2
v_gene: TRBV7-6
abundance: many

CDR3nt: TGCAGTGCGCCTGCTAGCGAGACGACCACAGATACGCAGTATTTT
CDR3aa: CSAPASETTTDTQYF
j_gene: TRBJ2-3
d_gene: -
v_gene: TRBV20-1
abundance: medium-sized

CDR3nt: TGTGCCAGCAGCGACAGCTGGGGGAGCAATCAGCCCCAGCATTTT
CDR3aa: CASSDSWGSNQPQHF
j_gene: TRBJ1-5
d_gene: -
v_gene: TRBV7-2
abundance: medium-sized

CDR3nt: TGTGCCAGCAGCTTATTGGTGGCGGGGGACACAGATACGCAGTATTTT
CDR3aa: CASSLLVAGDTDTQYF
j_gene: TRBJ2-3
d_gene: TRBD2
v_gene: TRBV7-9
abundance: -

CDR3nt: TGCAGTGCAGCACCTGGGACAGTCCAAGAGACCCAGTACTTC
CDR3aa: CSAAPGTVQETQYF
j_gene: TRBJ2-5
d_gene: TRBD1
v_gene: TRBV20-1
abundance: -

CDR3nt: TGTGCCAGCAGTTATAGGGACAGGGGGCGGGCTGAGCAGTTCTTC
CDR3aa: CASSYRDRGRAEQFF
j_gene: TRBJ2-1
d_gene: TRBD1
v_gene: TRBV6-5
abundance: medium-sized

CDR3nt: TGTGCCACCAGTGATCCCACAGGGACTAGCTCATACAATGAGCAGTTCTTC
CDR3aa: CATSDPTGTSSYNEQFF
j_gene: TRBJ2-1
d_gene: TRBD2
v_gene: TRBV24-1
abundance: -

CDR3nt: TGTGCCAGCAGCTTAGAGGTTAGGCTAGCGGGGGGGCCTGTCGCAGATACGCAGTATTTT
CDR3aa: CASSLEVRLAGGPVADTQYF
j_gene: TRBJ2-3
d_gene: TRBD2
v_gene: TRBV7-2
abundance: medium-sized

CDR3nt: TGTGCCAGCAGTTACGGACAAGAGACCCAGTACTTC
CDR3aa: CASSYGQETQYF
j_gene: TRBJ2-5
d_gene: -
v_gene: TRBV6-6
abundance: -

CDR3nt: TGTGCCAGCAGCTTCCTGGAGGGGAATAGCTCCTACAATGAGCAGTTCTTC
CDR3aa: CASSFLEGNSSYNEQFF
j_gene: TRBJ2-1
d_gene: -
v_gene: TRBV7-2
abundance: medium-sized

CDR3nt: TGCGCCAGCAGCCAAGGATTTGGGGTTTTCTATGGCTACACCTTC
CDR3aa: CASSQGFGVFYGYTF
j_gene: TRBJ1-2
d_gene: -
v_gene: TRBV4-3
abundance: medium-sized

CDR3nt: TGTGCCACCAGCAGAGATGGACGCCCCACAGATACGCAGTATTTT
CDR3aa: CATSRDGRPTDTQYF
j_gene: TRBJ2-3
d_gene: -
v_gene: TRBV15
abundance: -

CDR3nt: TGTGCCAGCAGCTTTCGTAGGGGCTACGAGCAGTACTTC
CDR3aa: CASSFRRGYEQYF
j_gene: TRBJ2-7
d_gene: -
v_gene: TRBV7-2
abundance: few

CDR3nt: TGTGCCAGCAGTCTGAGACTAGCCGCGAAACCAGATACGCAGTATTTT
CDR3aa: CASSLRLAAKPDTQYF
j_gene: TRBJ2-3
d_gene: TRBD2
v_gene: TRBV6-5
abundance: medium-sized

CDR3nt: TGCGCCAGCAGCCAGAAGCACCGGGATTTCTACATTCAGTACTTC
CDR3aa: CASSQKHRDFYIQYF
j_gene: TRBJ2-4
d_gene: -
v_gene: TRBV4-1
abundance: medium-sized

CDR3nt: TGTGCCAGCTCACCACCGGGACAGCACACAGATACGCAGTATTTT
CDR3aa: CASSPPGQHTDTQYF
j_gene: TRBJ2-3
d_gene: TRBD1
v_gene: TRBV18
abundance: medium-sized

CDR3nt: TGCGCCAGCAGCTTTGATCTCCAGGGGGCTACAGATACGCAGTATTTT
CDR3aa: CASSFDLQGATDTQYF
j_gene: TRBJ2-3
d_gene: TRBD1
v_gene: TRBV5-1
abundance: medium-sized

CDR3nt: TGCGCCAGCAGCGAGACAGGGCCTGGGGCCAACGTCCTGACTTTC
CDR3aa: CASSETGPGANVLTF
j_gene: TRBJ2-6
d_gene: TRBD1
v_gene: TRBV5-1
abundance: medium-sized

CDR3nt: TGTGCCAGCAGTAAGGACGGGAACACTGAAGCTTTCTTT
CDR3aa: CASSKDGNTEAFF
j_gene: TRBJ1-1
d_gene: -
v_gene: TRBV6-6
abundance: medium-sized

CDR3nt: TGTGCCAGCAGCTTAACGTGGGACAGGGCCTCACCCCTCCACTTT
CDR3aa: CASSLTWDRASPLHF
j_gene: TRBJ1-6
d_gene: TRBD1
v_gene: TRBV7-3
abundance: medium-sized

CDR3nt: TGCGCCAGCAGCCCCGCGTGGGGGGGGGCGAATCAGCAACTGTTTTTT
CDR3aa: CASSPAWGGANQQLFF
j_gene: TRBJ1-4
d_gene: -
v_gene: TRBV4-3
abundance: medium-sized

CDR3nt: TGCAGCGTTGTAACTCGGCGCACGGACGAGCAGTACTTC
CDR3aa: CSVVTRRTDEQYF
j_gene: TRBJ2-7
d_gene: -
v_gene: TRBV29-1
abundance: medium-sized

CDR3nt: TGTGCCAGCAGTTCCGGGACAGGGATCAATGAGCAGTTCTTC
CDR3aa: CASSSGTGINEQFF
j_gene: TRBJ2-1
d_gene: TRBD1
v_gene: TRBV6-2/TRBV6-3
abundance: medium-sized

CDR3nt: TGCGCCAGCAGGGGAGGTAATGAAAAACTGTTTTTT
CDR3aa: CASRGGNEKLFF
j_gene: TRBJ1-4
d_gene: -
v_gene: TRBV5-1
abundance: medium-sized

CDR3nt: TGCGCCAGCAGCCAAGATGGCAAAGTCGGGAACACTGAAGCTTTCTTT
CDR3aa: CASSQDGKVGNTEAFF
j_gene: TRBJ1-1
d_gene: -
v_gene: TRBV4-3
abundance: many